This paragraph covers one TCR beta chain sequence. Its antigen is as yet unknown. This sample stems from a study of CXCR3-negative and CXCR3-positive naive CD8 T cells. General observations from the study: Naive subsets displayed similar surface CD5, and TCR strength was inferred from TRB CDR3 properties. Diversity proved comparably high across both naive subsets and much lower in memory CD8+ cells.

CDR1 MDHEN and CDR2 SYDVKM come from the germline V gene. CDR3 length: 12 residues. Carrying UMI labels, the TRB cDNA libraries were prepared through 5' RACE. From its re-call of the 5' RACE reads, TCRdb lists each CDR3 protein once, without DNA. This repertoire includes about 41,000 distinct CDR3 sequences. Triplicates of some 300,000 cells were sorted from each CD8+ T cell subset. Source material: memory CD8+ T cells from blood. The source is a human donor in good health. Some clones in this sample may be carry-over from other donors' samples. This chain links TRBV28 with TRBJ1-4. This CDR3 reads CASSLGSEKLFF.